Described below is a single T cell receptor beta chain sequence and its context. Looked up from germline, CDR1 is SEHNR and CDR2 is FQNEAQ (reference sequence). V was clipped by 5 bases and J by 5 bases, with 12 bases between them. CDR3 length: 13 amino acids. The data are from a study of cytomegalovirus exposure and HLA in healthy donors. Sequencing used immunoSEQ multiplex PCR; TCRdb keeps in-frame clones, though not all of them. The repertoire has 300,000 to 400,000 clones, around 90% of them found once; the top ten carry more than 0.95%. The sequenced sample was PBMCs. The rearrangement joins TRBV7-9 to TRBJ1-2; a weak D match, TRBD1 (6 bases). This clonotype was sampled from a man aged 30 to 45 in good health and CMV-seronegative. CDR3 region: CASSPGAEYGYTF. CDR3 DNA: TGTGCCAGCAGCCCAGGGGCAGAGTATGGCTACACCTTC.